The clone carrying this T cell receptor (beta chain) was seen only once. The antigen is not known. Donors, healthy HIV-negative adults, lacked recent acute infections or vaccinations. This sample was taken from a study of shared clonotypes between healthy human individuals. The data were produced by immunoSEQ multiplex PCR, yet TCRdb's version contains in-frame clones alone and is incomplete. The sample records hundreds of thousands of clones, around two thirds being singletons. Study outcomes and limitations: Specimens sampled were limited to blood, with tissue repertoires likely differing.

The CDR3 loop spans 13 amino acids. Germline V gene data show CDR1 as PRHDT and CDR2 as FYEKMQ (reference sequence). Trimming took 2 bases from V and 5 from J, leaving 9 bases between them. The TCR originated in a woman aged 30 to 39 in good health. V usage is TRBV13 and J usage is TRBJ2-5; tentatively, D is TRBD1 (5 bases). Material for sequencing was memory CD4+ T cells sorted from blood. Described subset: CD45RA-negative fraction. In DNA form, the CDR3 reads TGTGCCAGCAGCTTAACAGGCGCGGAGACCCAGTACTTC. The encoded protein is CASSLTGAETQYF.